This T cell receptor beta chain was sequenced during a study of blood T cell repertoires in COVID-19 (dated by TCRdb to between 2020 and 2021). In the study overall: Samples covering the acute and convalescent phases of COVID-19 were provided by collaborators in the United States, Italy and Spain. The material from the prospective study consisted of cDNA or gDNA derived from T cells, B-cell-depleted T cells, or PBMCs. Deeply sampled blood TCRbeta repertoires from subjects exposed to, actively infected with, or recovered from COVID-19 were included in the dataset. The repertoires were released in a freely available public database intended as a resource for research on the immune response to SARS-CoV-2. The samples were drawn from two sources: the first 160 participants of the ongoing ImmuneRACE study, and 1,000 to 1,500 subjects contributed by 6 global collaborators. A de-identified subject ID, COVID-19 status, age in years and sex were almost always included in the sample metadata. HLA class I and class II types, where available, came from metadata supplied by the sample provider rather than from assay-based typing.

As to this clone: This clone's antigen is unknown. Base quality data are lacking; no much larger clone is found one base away.

TCRbeta CDR3 regions were amplified from genomic DNA using the immunoSEQ Assay, a bias-controlled multiplex PCR. The authors' pipeline ran thus. Nucleated cell counts per sample were estimated from amplification of reference gene primers within the assay. Sequence reads were collapsed and filtered to measure the absolute abundance of every unique TCRbeta CDR3 rearrangement. For each sample, productive Simpson clonality was calculated by taking the square root of Simpson's diversity index across productive rearrangements. Here the immuneACCESS table is served through TCRdb, limited to in-frame sequences with V and J called. Missing clones are a known gap in these copies; in checked studies unresolved V genes cover under half, and the rest lacks a known reason. V and J calls and clone size come straight from that table; D and trimming were deduced from the DNA. A total of about 190,000 clones appear in this sample, approximately 92% of them only once. The ten largest clones capture around 0.5% of the sample.

Based on the germline V gene, the CDR1 and CDR2 sequences are SQVTM and ANQGSEA. V has 4 bases trimmed and J has 9 bases trimmed; junction bases matching no gene number 8. Inclusive of the bounding cysteine and phenylalanine, the CDR3 is 14 residues long. Solely the CDR3 DNA is kept, with 42 bases framed from the first base. Collaborating institutions collected whole blood in K2EDTA tubes following their own protocols. For TCRbeta analysis, collaborators shipped samples as frozen whole blood, isolated PBMCs, or DNA extracted from either of those sample types. Study-wide findings and limitations: How much clinical and demographic metadata was included differed by source and by participant, and the metadata was provided uncurated.

The rearranged segments are TRBV29-1 and TRBJ2-1, and 11 bases in between align with TRBD2. Sequences were obtained from peripheral blood. The clonotype comes from a middle-aged man with acute or convalescent COVID-19. The nucleotide sequence is given as TGCAGCGTTGGACTAGCGGGGCCTATGGGTGAGCAGTTCTTC. This gives the protein CSVGLAGPMGEQFF.